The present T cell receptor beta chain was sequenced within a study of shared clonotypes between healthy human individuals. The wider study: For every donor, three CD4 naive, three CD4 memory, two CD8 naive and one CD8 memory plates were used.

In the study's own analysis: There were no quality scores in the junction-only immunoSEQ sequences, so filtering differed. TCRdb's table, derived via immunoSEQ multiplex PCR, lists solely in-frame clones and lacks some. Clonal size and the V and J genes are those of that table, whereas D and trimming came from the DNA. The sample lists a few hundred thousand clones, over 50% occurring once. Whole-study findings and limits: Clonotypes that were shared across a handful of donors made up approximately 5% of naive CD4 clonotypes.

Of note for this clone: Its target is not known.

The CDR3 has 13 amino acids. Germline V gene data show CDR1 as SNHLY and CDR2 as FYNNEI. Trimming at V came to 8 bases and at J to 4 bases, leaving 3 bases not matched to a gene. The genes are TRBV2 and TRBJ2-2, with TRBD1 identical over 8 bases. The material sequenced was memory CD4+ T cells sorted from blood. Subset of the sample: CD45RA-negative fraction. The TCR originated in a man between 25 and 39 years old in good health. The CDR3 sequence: CASGTGRTGELFF. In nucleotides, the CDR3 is TGTGCCAGCGGGACAGGACGCACCGGGGAGCTGTTTTTT.